Listed below are T cell receptor beta chains from one sample, sequenced in a study of Graves' ophthalmopathy and Graves' hyperthyroidism. TCRdb used MiXCR to reprocess the multiplex PCR reads, holding one entry per CDR3 protein. The repertoire has around 520,000 distinct CDR3 sequences, 35% to 40% of them found once; the top ten carry approximately 4.1%. The sequenced material came from peripheral blood or thyroid tissue (not recorded which). The receptors were gathered from an adult man with Graves' hyperthyroidism. Both conserved end residues are part of each CDR3. A D gene is named only where the DNA matches it firmly. Expanded clones get a size class; other rows say once, few or many, or leave the size out.

size	D	V	J	CDR3	DNA
many	-	TRBV20-1	TRBJ1-1	CSAVQGVGEAFF	TGCAGTGCTGTACAGGGAGTGGGCGAAGCTTTCTTT
many	-	TRBV20-1	TRBJ2-7	CSARVNQDTTSYEQYF	TGCAGTGCTAGAGTCAATCAGGACACCACGTCCTACGAGCAGTACTTC
many	-	TRBV9	TRBJ1-2	CASSVGAGDYGYTF	TGTGCCAGCAGCGTAGGGGCCGGAGACTATGGCTACACCTTC
many	TRBD1	TRBV4-1	TRBJ2-7	CASSQAPRTGIYEQYF	TGCGCCAGCAGCCAGGCCCCACGGACAGGGATCTACGAGCAGTACTTC
few	-	TRBV12-3/TRBV12-4	TRBJ2-7	CASGTPGRGIEQYF	TGTGCTAGTGGAACCCCGGGCAGGGGAATCGAGCAGTACTTC
many	TRBD1	TRBV6-5	TRBJ1-2	CASSPRQGRYGYTF	TGTGCCAGCAGTCCGCGACAGGGGCGATATGGCTACACCTTC
-	TRBD2	TRBV29-1	TRBJ2-1	CSVATSGGQFSIDEQFF	TGCAGCGTTGCGACTAGCGGGGGCCAATTCTCGATCGATGAGCAGTTCTTC
few	-	TRBV9	TRBJ1-1	CASSVGHGEAFF	TGTGCCAGCAGCGTAGGTCATGGTGAAGCTTTCTTT
many	-	TRBV7-8	TRBJ2-7	CASSRGQTYEQYF	TGTGCCAGCAGCCGAGGACAGACCTACGAGCAGTACTTC
many	-	TRBV6-1	TRBJ1-5	CASSLARQHSNQPQHF	TGTGCCAGCAGTTTGGCGAGACAGCATAGCAATCAGCCCCAGCATTTT
many	TRBD2	TRBV7-6	TRBJ2-2	CASSLGTSGYTGELFF	TGTGCCAGCAGCCTCGGGACTAGCGGGTACACCGGGGAGCTGTTTTTT
few	-	TRBV12-3/TRBV12-4	TRBJ2-6	CASTGDSGANVLTF	TGTGCCAGCACCGGGGACTCTGGGGCCAACGTCCTGACTTTC
-	-	TRBV20-1	TRBJ2-5	CSVNREAGGAQYF	TGCAGCGTGAACAGGGAAGCGGGTGGAGCCCAGTACTTC
many	-	TRBV12-3/TRBV12-4	TRBJ1-3	CASSLTAISGNTIYF	TGTGCCAGCAGTTTAACAGCCATCTCTGGAAACACCATATATTTT
-	-	TRBV6-6	TRBJ2-5	CASSELAGSSTETQYF	TGTGCCAGCAGTGAACTTGCAGGGTCATCGACAGAGACCCAGTACTTC
many	TRBD1	TRBV19	TRBJ1-2	CAAIRGKFCYGYTF	TGTGCCGCAATCAGGGGGAAGTTCTGCTATGGCTACACCTTC
many	-	TRBV20-1	TRBJ2-6	CSARRPGANVLTF	TGCAGTGCTAGAAGGCCCGGGGCCAACGTCCTGACTTTC
-	-	TRBV25-1	TRBJ2-5	CASSLGHGVRETQYF	TGTGCCAGCAGCTTAGGACACGGGGTGAGGGAGACCCAGTACTTC
few	TRBD1	TRBV9	TRBJ1-1	CASSVRPGGPMNTEAFF	TGTGCCAGCAGCGTAAGGCCAGGGGGGCCTATGAACACTGAAGCTTTCTTT
many	-	TRBV29-1	TRBJ1-1	CSATQQVGTEAFF	TGCAGCGCCACGCAACAGGTTGGCACTGAAGCTTTCTTT
many	-	TRBV7-9	TRBJ2-2	CASSLDLGGTGELFF	TGTGCCAGCAGCTTAGATCTTGGGGGAACCGGGGAGCTGTTTTTT
-	-	TRBV4-1	TRBJ2-2	CASSPRSALANTGELFF	TGCGCCAGCAGCCCTAGGTCGGCACTTGCTAACACCGGGGAGCTGTTTTTT
-	-	TRBV19	TRBJ1-2	CASSIDRGLDYGYTF	TGTGCCAGTAGTATAGACCGGGGTTTGGACTATGGCTACACCTTC
-	-	TRBV10-3	TRBJ2-5	CAISPGEGSGETQYF	TGTGCCATCAGTCCCGGAGAGGGGTCCGGAGAGACCCAGTACTTC
-	-	TRBV7-6	TRBJ2-6	CASSLAGLGANVLTF	TGTGCCAGCAGCCTAGCAGGGTTAGGGGCCAACGTCCTGACTTTC
-	TRBD1	TRBV20-1	TRBJ1-1	CSASTLGQGETEAFF	TGCAGTGCTAGCACCCTCGGGCAGGGGGAGACTGAAGCTTTCTTT
-	-	TRBV29-1	TRBJ1-2	CSVTSGLPFYGYTF	TGCAGCGTTACCTCAGGACTGCCATTCTATGGCTACACCTTC
many	-	TRBV4-1	TRBJ2-7	CASSQGFTASYEQYF	TGCGCCAGCAGCCAAGGGTTTACAGCCTCCTACGAGCAGTACTTC
-	TRBD2	TRBV2	TRBJ2-7	CATPSGRAVEQYF	TGTGCCACCCCTAGCGGGAGGGCCGTCGAGCAGTACTTC
few	-	TRBV5-1	TRBJ1-1	CASSLVVGGSEAFF	TGCGCCAGCAGCTTGGTAGTAGGGGGAAGTGAAGCTTTCTTT
-	TRBD1	TRBV7-2	TRBJ2-5	CASRLSGGGQETQYF	TGTGCCAGCAGACTTTCAGGGGGCGGACAAGAGACCCAGTACTTC
few	-	TRBV4-2	TRBJ2-2	CASSQEGRASHTGELFF	TGTGCCAGCAGCCAAGAAGGTCGGGCTAGCCACACCGGGGAGCTGTTTTTT
many	-	TRBV10-3	TRBJ1-3	CAISESVSGNTIYF	TGTGCCATCAGTGAGTCAGTCTCTGGAAACACCATATATTTT
few	-	TRBV24-1	TRBJ2-2	CATLLRAGSTGELFF	TGTGCCACCCTGCTAAGGGCAGGGTCCACCGGGGAGCTGTTTTTT
-	TRBD1	TRBV7-2	TRBJ2-5	CASSVIRQGWGETQYF	TGTGCCAGCAGCGTAATAAGACAGGGTTGGGGAGAGACCCAGTACTTC
many	-	TRBV7-9	TRBJ2-5	CASSGRAVTSYF	TGTGCCAGCAGCGGGCGGGCAGTCACTAGCTACTTC
-	-	TRBV10-3	TRBJ2-7	CAISQGVGEQYF	TGTGCCATCAGCCAGGGTGTCGGCGAGCAGTACTTC
few	-	TRBV12-3/TRBV12-4	TRBJ2-2	CASSPRAVVSGELFF	TGTGCCAGCAGTCCCAGGGCGGTGGTATCCGGGGAGCTGTTTTTT
few	-	TRBV27	TRBJ2-5	CASRVTGRETQYF	TGTGCCAGCAGGGTCACAGGGCGGGAGACCCAGTACTTC
many	TRBD1	TRBV7-3	TRBJ1-1	CASSWGQGLEAFF	TGTGCCAGCAGCTGGGGACAGGGCCTTGAAGCTTTCTTT
many	TRBD2	TRBV7-9	TRBJ2-7	CASSLTEGAGYEQYF	TGTGCCAGCAGCCTGACGGAGGGAGCGGGGTACGAGCAGTACTTC
-	TRBD1	TRBV15	TRBJ1-2	CATTLDPEGTTGGPRYGYTF	TGTGCCACCACCCTAGATCCGGAGGGGACGACAGGGGGCCCCCGCTATGGCTACACCTTC
many	-	TRBV6-6	TRBJ1-1	CAIQRNTEAFF	TGTGCCATCCAGAGGAACACTGAAGCTTTCTTT
few	-	TRBV13	TRBJ2-7	CASSHTGQASDEQYF	TGTGCCAGCAGCCACACCGGACAGGCTAGCGACGAGCAGTACTTC
-	-	TRBV5-4	TRBJ1-2	CASRQGRWTDVNYGYTF	TGTGCCAGCAGACAAGGCCGGTGGACGGACGTTAACTATGGCTACACCTTC
-	TRBD1	TRBV2	TRBJ2-2	CASSYEDRVITWELFF	TGTGCCAGCAGCTATGAGGACAGGGTCATAACCTGGGAGCTGTTTTTT
many	TRBD1	TRBV19	TRBJ1-4	CASSTGTATNEKLFF	TGTGCCAGTAGTACCGGGACAGCTACTAATGAAAAACTGTTTTTT
many	TRBD2	TRBV7-2	TRBJ2-2	CASSLYTLAGPTGELFF	TGTGCCAGCAGCTTGTATACTCTAGCGGGACCCACCGGGGAGCTGTTTTTT
-	TRBD1	TRBV7-9	TRBJ1-4	CAGSWTGTGWLFF	TGTGCCGGCAGCTGGACCGGGACAGGATGGCTGTTTTTT
few	TRBD1	TRBV28	TRBJ1-2	CASSLSDRGGYGYTF	TGTGCCAGCAGTTTATCGGACAGGGGGGGCTATGGCTACACCTTC
many	-	TRBV28	TRBJ1-5	CASSSGNQPQHF	TGTGCCAGCAGTTCGGGCAATCAGCCCCAGCATTTT
-	-	TRBV29-1	TRBJ2-1	CSVESETGTRSYNEQFF	TGCAGCGTTGAATCGGAAACAGGTACCCGCTCCTACAATGAGCAGTTCTTC
many	-	TRBV12-3/TRBV12-4	TRBJ2-5	CASSFGYQETQYF	TGTGCCAGCAGTTTTGGATATCAAGAGACCCAGTACTTC
-	TRBD2	TRBV10-3	TRBJ2-3	CASSYVGASGYTDAQYF	TGTGCCAGCAGTTACGTAGGCGCTAGCGGGTACACAGATGCGCAGTATTTT
few	TRBD1	TRBV24-1	TRBJ2-1	CATSDGQASMYNEQFF	TGTGCCACCAGTGACGGACAGGCCAGTATGTACAATGAGCAGTTCTTC
many	TRBD1	TRBV7-2	TRBJ1-3	CASSLYRGFFTGNTIYF	TGTGCCAGCAGCTTATACAGGGGTTTCTTTACTGGAAACACCATATATTTT
-	-	TRBV15	TRBJ2-5	CATSRLVTGETQYF	TGTGCCACCAGCAGGCTAGTCACCGGGGAGACCCAGTACTTC